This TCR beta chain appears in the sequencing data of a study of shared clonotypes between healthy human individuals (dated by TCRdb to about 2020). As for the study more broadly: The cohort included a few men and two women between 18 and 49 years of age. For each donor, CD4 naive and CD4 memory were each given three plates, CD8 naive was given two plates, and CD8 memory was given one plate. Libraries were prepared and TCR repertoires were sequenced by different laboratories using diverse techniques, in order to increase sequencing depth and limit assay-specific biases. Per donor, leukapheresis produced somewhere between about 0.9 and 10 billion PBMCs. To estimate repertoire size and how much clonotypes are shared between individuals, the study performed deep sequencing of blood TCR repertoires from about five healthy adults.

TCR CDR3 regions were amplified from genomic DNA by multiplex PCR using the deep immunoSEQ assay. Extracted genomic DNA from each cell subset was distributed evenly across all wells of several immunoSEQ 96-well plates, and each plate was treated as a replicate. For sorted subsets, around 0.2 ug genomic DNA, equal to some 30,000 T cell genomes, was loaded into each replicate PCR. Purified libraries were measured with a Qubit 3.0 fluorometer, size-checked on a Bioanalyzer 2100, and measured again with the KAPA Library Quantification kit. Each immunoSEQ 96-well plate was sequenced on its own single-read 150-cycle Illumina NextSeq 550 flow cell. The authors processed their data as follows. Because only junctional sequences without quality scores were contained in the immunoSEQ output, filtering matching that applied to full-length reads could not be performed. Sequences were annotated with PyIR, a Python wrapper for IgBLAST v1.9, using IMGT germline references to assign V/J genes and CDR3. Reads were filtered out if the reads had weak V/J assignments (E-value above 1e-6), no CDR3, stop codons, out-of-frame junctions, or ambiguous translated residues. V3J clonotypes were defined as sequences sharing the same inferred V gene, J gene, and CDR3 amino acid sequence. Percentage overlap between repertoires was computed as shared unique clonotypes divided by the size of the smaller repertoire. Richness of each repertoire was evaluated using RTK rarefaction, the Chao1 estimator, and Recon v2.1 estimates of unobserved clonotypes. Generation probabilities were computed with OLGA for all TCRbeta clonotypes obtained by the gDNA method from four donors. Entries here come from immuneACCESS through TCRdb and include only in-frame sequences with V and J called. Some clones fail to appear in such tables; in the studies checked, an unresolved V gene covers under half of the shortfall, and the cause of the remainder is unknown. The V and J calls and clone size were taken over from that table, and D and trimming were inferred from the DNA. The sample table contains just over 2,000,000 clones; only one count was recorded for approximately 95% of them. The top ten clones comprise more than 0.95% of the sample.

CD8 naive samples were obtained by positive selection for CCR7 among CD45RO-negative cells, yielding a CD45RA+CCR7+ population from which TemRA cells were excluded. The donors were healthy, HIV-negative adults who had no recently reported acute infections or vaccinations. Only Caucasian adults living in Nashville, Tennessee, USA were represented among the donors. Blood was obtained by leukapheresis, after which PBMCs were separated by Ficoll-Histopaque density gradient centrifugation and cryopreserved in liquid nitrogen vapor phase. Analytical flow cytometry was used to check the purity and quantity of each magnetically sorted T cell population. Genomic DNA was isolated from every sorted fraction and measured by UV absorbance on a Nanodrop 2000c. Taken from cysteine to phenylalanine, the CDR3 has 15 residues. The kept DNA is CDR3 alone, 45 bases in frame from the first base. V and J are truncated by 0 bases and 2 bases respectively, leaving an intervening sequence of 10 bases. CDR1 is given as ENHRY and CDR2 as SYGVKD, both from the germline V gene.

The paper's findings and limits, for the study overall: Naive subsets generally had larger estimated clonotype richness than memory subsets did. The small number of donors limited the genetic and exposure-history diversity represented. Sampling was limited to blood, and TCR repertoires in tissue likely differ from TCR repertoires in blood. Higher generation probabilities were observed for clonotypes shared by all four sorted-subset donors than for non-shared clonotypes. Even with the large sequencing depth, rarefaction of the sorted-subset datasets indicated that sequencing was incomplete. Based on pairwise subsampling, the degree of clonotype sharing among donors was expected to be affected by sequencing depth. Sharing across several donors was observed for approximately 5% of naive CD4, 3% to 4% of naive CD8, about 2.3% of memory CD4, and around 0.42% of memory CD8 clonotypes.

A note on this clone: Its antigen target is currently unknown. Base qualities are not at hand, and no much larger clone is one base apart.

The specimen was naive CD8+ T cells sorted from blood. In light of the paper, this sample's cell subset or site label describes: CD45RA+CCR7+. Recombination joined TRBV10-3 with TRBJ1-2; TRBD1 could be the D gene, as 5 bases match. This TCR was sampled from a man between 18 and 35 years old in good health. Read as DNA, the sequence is TGTGCCATCAGTGAGTCGGGCAGGGCAAACTATGGCTACACCTTC. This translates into CAISESGRANYGYTF.